A single sample is the source of the 4 T cell receptor beta chains below, sequenced in a study of T cell responses to AZD1222 COVID-19 vaccine. Some clones are missing from TCRdb's copy, which holds only in-frame ones; the method was immunoSEQ multiplex PCR. The sample includes about 120,000 clones, 70% to 90% seen only once; the top ten take 3% to 4%. The specimen comprised peripheral blood, sampled on day 0 of MenACWY control vaccination. The receptors were sampled from an adult in good health.

The V and J genes are TRBV7-9 and TRBJ2-7; 7 nucleotides match TRBD1. The J segment lost 3 bases and the V segment lost 5 bases, leaving 19 bases of the junction unmatched. The CDR3 extends over 18 amino acids. The V gene's germline CDR1 is SEHNR and CDR2 FQNEAQ (reference sequence). The CDR3 sequence is CASSETGAPPPRSYEQYF. CDR3 nucleotides: TGTGCCAGCAGCGAAACAGGGGCCCCACCTCCTCGGAGCTACGAGCAGTACTTC.

The chain couples TRBV3-1 (or the pseudogene TRBV3-2) to TRBJ1-1, with 10 nucleotides matching TRBD1. This CDR3 has 16 residues. The germline V gene encodes CDR1 LGHDT and CDR2 YNNKEL (reference sequence). V dropped 1 base and J dropped 6; count of bases not matched to a gene: 8. The chain's CDR3 is CASSQGFRGQGPEAFF. The CDR3 DNA reads as TGTGCCAGCAGCCAAGGATTTAGGGGACAGGGGCCTGAAGCTTTCTTT.

This clone was seen only once. This chain uses TRBV9 with TRBJ1-1; D is unclear. Germline assignment: CDR1 SGDLS and CDR2 YYNGEE. The CDR3 totals 13 residues. With 0 bases removed from V and 5 bases from J, the gap between germline ends came to 8 bases. The CDR3 protein is CASSVDQVTEAFF. The CDR3 DNA reads TGTGCCAGCAGCGTAGATCAGGTAACTGAAGCTTTCTTT.

The chain carries TRBV5-1 and TRBJ1-1; 7 bases are shared with TRBD1. The CDR3 spans 15 residues. Trimming took 0 bases from V and 0 from J; bases not matched to a gene: 2. Germline-derived CDR1 and CDR2 are SGHRS and YFSETQ. The CDR3: CASSLGQGMNTEAFF. The CDR3 DNA is TGCGCCAGCAGCTTGGGACAGGGAATGAACACTGAAGCTTTCTTT.